The 5 T cell receptor beta chains presented below share a single source sample, sequenced in a study of vaccination and CD4 T cells after COVID-19. These TCRs' antigens remain unknown. Specified treatment: roughly ten-day PBMC culture with coronavirus spike peptide pools or control peptides (ViraFEST assay). Cultured CD4+ T-cell DNA underwent Oncomine TCR Beta short-read sequencing. Using its own MiXCR run on the PCR reads, TCRdb lists one record per CDR3 protein. The repertoire holds around 11,000 distinct CDR3 sequences, nearly 25% seen once, with about a quarter in the top ten. The sample consisted of CD4+ T cells from blood, cultured in vitro, taken before SARS-CoV-2 vaccination. The origin of the receptors is a human donor who received a COVID-19 vaccine.

The chain has TRBV5-6 and TRBJ2-4, with 8 positions matching TRBD1. V gave up 4 bases and J gave up 3 bases; unmatched junction bases: 12. Germline V gives CDR1 SGHDT, CDR2 YYEEEE. CDR3 length: 17 residues. CDR3 sequence (DNA): TGTGCCAGCAGCACAGATACAGGGGGGATAGTCAAAAACATTCAGTACTTC. This translates into CASSTDTGGIVKNIQYF. The variable domain in full, with the rest retrieved from reference TRBV5-6 and TRBJ2-4, is DAGVTQSPTHLIKTRGQQVTLRCSPKSGHDTVSWYQQALGQGPQFIFQYYEEEERQRGNFPDRFSGHQFPNYSSELNVNALLLGDSALYLCASSTDTGGIVKNIQYFGAGTRLSVL.

This chain joins TRBV4-2 and TRBJ2-2; TRBD1 matches at 8 bases. The ends lost 3 bases at V and 7 bases at J; junction bases unmatched: 7. Germline V gene sequence: CDR1 LGHNA, CDR2 YNFKEQ. This CDR3 region has 15 residues. The DNA for the CDR3 is TGTGCCAGCAGCCAGCGGACAGGGCGAGACGGGGAGCTGTTTTTT. It yields the protein CASSQRTGRDGELFF.

V and J are TRBV4-1 and TRBJ2-3; 8 bases match TRBD2. Germline trimming cut 4 bases from V and 2 bases from J; bases unmatched to any gene: 17. Per the germline V gene, CDR1 is MGHRA and CDR2 is YSYEKL. The CDR3 runs 19 residues. CDR3: CASSLRTGQGGGITDTQYF. CDR3 coding DNA: TGCGCCAGCAGCCTAAGAACGGGCCAGGGCGGGGGGATCACAGATACGCAGTATTTT.

The rearrangement joins TRBV5-4 to TRBJ2-7; the match to TRBD1 covers 10 bases. V lost 3 bases, J lost 3 bases, and 6 bases stayed unmatched. Per germline, CDR1 SGHNT and CDR2 YYREEE (reference sequence). This CDR3 contains 15 residues. CDR3 nucleotides: TGTGCCAGCAGCTCGCCCGGACAGGGGGGCTACGAGCAGTACTTC. Translating it yields CASSSPGQGGYEQYF.

For the CDR3, the DNA is TGTGCCAGCAGCCTCACAGGGGAGGAAGAAAAACTGTTTTTT. This codes for CASSLTGEEEKLFF. The chain couples TRBV27 to TRBJ1-4; 7 bases line up with TRBD1. This CDR3 comprises 14 residues. After removal of 6 bases from V and 8 bases from J, the junction contained 9 bases not matched to a gene. Germline assignment: CDR1 MNHEY and CDR2 SMNVEV (reference sequence). Together with reference TRBV27 and TRBJ1-4, the CDR3 gives the full variable domain: EAQVTQNPRYLITVTGKKLTVTCSQNMNHEYMSWYRQDPGLGLRQIYYSMNVEVTDKGDVPEGYKVSRKEKRNFPLILESPSPNQTSLYFCASSLTGEEEKLFFGSGTQLSVL.